The T cell receptor (beta chain) under discussion was sequenced for a study of OX40 agonist ivuxolimab in advanced cancers. Study conclusions and caveats: At doses 0.1 to 3.0 mg/kg, CD4+ and CD8+ clones expanded. Among the least clonally expanded were partial responders at 0.1-3.0 mg/kg. What antigens the expanded peripheral T cells recognized was never established.

In regard to this clone: Its antigen remains unidentified.

The investigators sampled blood at baseline, at cycle 4 day 1, and at cycle 7 day 1. V was trimmed by 6 bases and J by 1 base, leaving 10 bases between them. This CDR3 region has 13 residues. Germline V gene lookup returns CDR1 MNHEY and CDR2 SMNVEV (reference sequence). Measured with immunoSEQ multiplex PCR; TCRdb has only the in-frame clones, and not every one. In the table there are 100,000 to 140,000 clones, around 93% of which are singletons. The TCR was taken from an adult with an advanced solid tumor such as melanoma, head and neck, liver or kidney cancer. The rearrangement joins TRBV27 to TRBJ2-7; a weak D match, TRBD1 (6 bases). The sequences come from CD4+ or CD8+ T cells sorted from blood, collected in a trial of the OX40 agonist ivuxolimab. In DNA, the CDR3 is TGTGCCAGCAGGCCTCAGGGGTCCTACGAGCAGTACTTC. Translated: CASRPQGSYEQYF.